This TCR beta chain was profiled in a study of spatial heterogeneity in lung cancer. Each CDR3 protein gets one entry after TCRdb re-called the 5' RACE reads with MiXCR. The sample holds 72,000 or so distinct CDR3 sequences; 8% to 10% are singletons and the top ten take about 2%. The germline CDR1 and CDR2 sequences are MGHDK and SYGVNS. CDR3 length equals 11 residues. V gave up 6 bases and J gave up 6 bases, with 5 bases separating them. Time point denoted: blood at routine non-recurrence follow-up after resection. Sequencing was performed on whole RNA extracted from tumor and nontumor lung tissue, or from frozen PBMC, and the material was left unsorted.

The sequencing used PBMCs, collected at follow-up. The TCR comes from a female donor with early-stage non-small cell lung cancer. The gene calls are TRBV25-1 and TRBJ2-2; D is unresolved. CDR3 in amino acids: CASRQSGELFF. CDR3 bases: TGTGCCAGCAGGCAATCCGGGGAGCTGTTTTTT.